This is a list of T cell receptor beta chains from one sample in a study of T cell responses to AZD1222 COVID-19 vaccine. Generated by immunoSEQ multiplex PCR, the TCRdb table keeps only in-frame clones and is missing some. The sample consists of 90,000 to 100,000 clones, roughly 86% of them appearing once. Source: peripheral blood, taken 28 days after the second AZD1222 dose. Receptors were obtained from an adult who received the AZD1222 COVID-19 vaccine. Both conserved end residues are part of each CDR3. A D gene is named only where the DNA matches it firmly. Size is stated for part of the rows, as once, few or many counts, or as a class when the clone is expanded.

v_gene: TRBV5-1; j_gene: TRBJ1-3; abundance: NA; d_gene: NA; CDR3nt: TGCGCCAGCAGCTTCGGTCCGGGGATGGGTGGAAACACCATATATTTT; CDR3aa: CASSFGPGMGGNTIYF
v_gene: TRBV19; j_gene: TRBJ1-5; abundance: NA; d_gene: TRBD1; CDR3nt: TGTGCCAGTAGTAAAATCGACAGGGGAGGCGCTCAGCCCCAGCATTTT; CDR3aa: CASSKIDRGGAQPQHF
v_gene: TRBV27; j_gene: TRBJ1-2; abundance: NA; d_gene: NA; CDR3nt: TGTGCCAGCAGGGCGGACACGTATAACTATGGCTACACCTTC; CDR3aa: CASRADTYNYGYTF
v_gene: TRBV19; j_gene: TRBJ1-3; abundance: NA; d_gene: NA; CDR3nt: TGTGCCAGTATCCAGGGAAAGGACGGAAACACCATATATTTT; CDR3aa: CASIQGKDGNTIYF
v_gene: TRBV18; j_gene: TRBJ1-1; abundance: NA; d_gene: NA; CDR3nt: TGTGCCAGCTCATTCCAACAGGGAAGGGGAGGGAGCGCTGAAGCTTTCTTT; CDR3aa: CASSFQQGRGGSAEAFF
v_gene: TRBV12-5; j_gene: TRBJ2-7; abundance: NA; d_gene: TRBD1; CDR3nt: TGTGCTAGTGCCTCGGGACAGGACTACGAGCAGTACTTC; CDR3aa: CASASGQDYEQYF
v_gene: TRBV4-1; j_gene: TRBJ1-1; abundance: NA; d_gene: NA; CDR3nt: TGCGCCAGCAGCAGTATGCGGGGCCCACCGTTGAACACTGAAGCTTTCTTT; CDR3aa: CASSSMRGPPLNTEAFF
v_gene: TRBV30; j_gene: TRBJ1-5; abundance: once; d_gene: NA; CDR3nt: TGTGCCTGGAGTATTGGGTCAGGCCAGCCCCAGCATTTT; CDR3aa: CAWSIGSGQPQHF
v_gene: TRBV4-2; j_gene: TRBJ2-2; abundance: NA; d_gene: TRBD1; CDR3nt: TGTGCCAGCAGCCAGTCGGACAGGGACACCGGGGAGCTGTTTTTT; CDR3aa: CASSQSDRDTGELFF
v_gene: TRBV30; j_gene: TRBJ1-4; abundance: NA; d_gene: TRBD1; CDR3nt: TGTGCCTGGAACTTCGGACAGGTTAATGAAAAACTGTTTTTT; CDR3aa: CAWNFGQVNEKLFF
v_gene: TRBV14; j_gene: TRBJ1-4; abundance: NA; d_gene: NA; CDR3nt: TGTGCCAGCAGGGGCAAGCAGGGGCGAGAAAAACTGTTTTTT; CDR3aa: CASRGKQGREKLFF
v_gene: TRBV6-6; j_gene: TRBJ2-7; abundance: few; d_gene: NA; CDR3nt: TGTGCCAGCAGTTATGGACCTCCCTCCTACGAGCAGTACTTC; CDR3aa: CASSYGPPSYEQYF
v_gene: TRBV28; j_gene: TRBJ1-1; abundance: NA; d_gene: NA; CDR3nt: TGTGCCAGCAGGGTCCAGAACACTGAAGCTTTCTTT; CDR3aa: CASRVQNTEAFF
v_gene: TRBV7-8; j_gene: TRBJ1-2; abundance: NA; d_gene: NA; CDR3nt: TGTGCCAGCAGCTTTGGGACTTATAACTATGGCTACACCTTC; CDR3aa: CASSFGTYNYGYTF
v_gene: TRBV12-3/TRBV12-4; j_gene: TRBJ2-7; abundance: NA; d_gene: TRBD2; CDR3nt: TGTGCCAGCAGTCCTAGCGGGATAGGCGAGCAGTACTTC; CDR3aa: CASSPSGIGEQYF
v_gene: TRBV30; j_gene: TRBJ2-7; abundance: NA; d_gene: TRBD1; CDR3nt: TGTGCCTGGACTCCCCCTTGGGGGACAGTGTTTAACGAGCAGTACTTC; CDR3aa: CAWTPPWGTVFNEQYF
v_gene: TRBV2; j_gene: TRBJ1-1; abundance: NA; d_gene: NA; CDR3nt: TGTGCCAGTCAGAGGGGGGAGAACACTGAAGCTTTCTTT; CDR3aa: CASQRGENTEAFF
v_gene: TRBV6-1; j_gene: TRBJ1-5; abundance: NA; d_gene: NA; CDR3nt: TGTGCCAGCAGCCCGAGGGTTCGCAATCAGCCCCAGCATTTT; CDR3aa: CASSPRVRNQPQHF
v_gene: TRBV19; j_gene: TRBJ2-3; abundance: NA; d_gene: TRBD2; CDR3nt: TGTGCCAGTAGTATAGATGGGACTAGCGGGAGTCTACGGGATACGCAGTATTTT; CDR3aa: CASSIDGTSGSLRDTQYF
v_gene: TRBV7-2; j_gene: TRBJ1-5; abundance: NA; d_gene: TRBD1; CDR3nt: TGTGCCAGCAGTCCGAACGGAGGGGGCAGGGAGCCCCAGCATTTT; CDR3aa: CASSPNGGGREPQHF
v_gene: TRBV7-2; j_gene: TRBJ1-3; abundance: NA; d_gene: NA; CDR3nt: TGTGCCAGCAGCTTAATGGACACCATATATTTT; CDR3aa: CASSLMDTIYF
v_gene: TRBV18; j_gene: TRBJ1-1; abundance: NA; d_gene: NA; CDR3nt: TGTGCCAGCTCACCACTGGGGGGGACTGAAGCTTTCTTT; CDR3aa: CASSPLGGTEAFF
v_gene: TRBV28; j_gene: TRBJ2-7; abundance: NA; d_gene: NA; CDR3nt: TGTGCCAGCAGGCTTCTAGATTACGAGCAGTACTTC; CDR3aa: CASRLLDYEQYF
v_gene: TRBV14; j_gene: TRBJ2-1; abundance: NA; d_gene: TRBD1; CDR3nt: TGTGCCAGCAGCCAAGATGAGGGACAGGTCATATTCGAGCAGTTCTTC; CDR3aa: CASSQDEGQVIFEQFF
v_gene: TRBV6-1; j_gene: TRBJ1-1; abundance: few; d_gene: NA; CDR3nt: TGTGCCAGCAGTGAAGCAGGGATTACGACTGAAGCTTTCTTT; CDR3aa: CASSEAGITTEAFF
v_gene: TRBV5-1; j_gene: TRBJ1-4; abundance: once; d_gene: NA; CDR3nt: TGCGCCAGCAGCTTGGCGGAGGGCACTGAAAAACTGTTTTTT; CDR3aa: CASSLAEGTEKLFF
v_gene: TRBV28; j_gene: TRBJ2-7; abundance: NA; d_gene: NA; CDR3nt: TGTGCCAGCAGTTTTCGGTCCGGGGTTAGGGGGAGGGGATACGAGCAGTACTTC; CDR3aa: CASSFRSGVRGRGYEQYF
v_gene: TRBV4-1; j_gene: TRBJ1-1; abundance: NA; d_gene: TRBD1; CDR3nt: TGCGCCAGCAGCCAACAGGACAGGCTCCCTGAAGCTTTCTTT; CDR3aa: CASSQQDRLPEAFF
v_gene: TRBV10-2; j_gene: TRBJ1-2; abundance: NA; d_gene: NA; CDR3nt: TGCGCCAGCAGTGAGTGGGAGGGAGGCTATGGCTACACCTTC; CDR3aa: CASSEWEGGYGYTF
v_gene: TRBV28; j_gene: TRBJ1-5; abundance: NA; d_gene: NA; CDR3nt: TGTGCCAGCAGTTTGATTACAGCGAGCAATCAGCCCCAGCATTTT; CDR3aa: CASSLITASNQPQHF
v_gene: TRBV18; j_gene: TRBJ2-7; abundance: NA; d_gene: TRBD2; CDR3nt: TGTGCCGTCAGTCCTAGCGGGAATCTCTACGAGCAGTACTTC; CDR3aa: CAVSPSGNLYEQYF
v_gene: TRBV4-1; j_gene: TRBJ1-5; abundance: once; d_gene: NA; CDR3nt: TGCGCCAGCAGCCAAGATCATCAGCCCCAGCATTTT; CDR3aa: CASSQDHQPQHF
v_gene: TRBV9; j_gene: TRBJ1-5; abundance: NA; d_gene: NA; CDR3nt: TGTGCCAGCAGCGTAGGGTCAGGGAATCAGCCCCAGCATTTT; CDR3aa: CASSVGSGNQPQHF
v_gene: TRBV10-2; j_gene: TRBJ2-1; abundance: NA; d_gene: NA; CDR3nt: TGCGCCAGCAGTGATTACGTCAATGAGCAGTTCTTC; CDR3aa: CASSDYVNEQFF
v_gene: TRBV19; j_gene: TRBJ2-1; abundance: NA; d_gene: NA; CDR3nt: TGTGCCAGTAGTATAGAAGCGGCTTCCTACAATGAGCAGTTCTTC; CDR3aa: CASSIEAASYNEQFF
v_gene: TRBV2; j_gene: TRBJ1-1; abundance: NA; d_gene: NA; CDR3nt: TGTGCCAGCAACCCGACGAGACAACATCTAAGTGAAGCTTTCTTT; CDR3aa: CASNPTRQHLSEAFF
v_gene: TRBV27; j_gene: TRBJ1-2; abundance: NA; d_gene: NA; CDR3nt: TGTGCCAGCAGTTTAGGGCTCCGGCGGGGGACCAGGAAATATGGCTACACCTTC; CDR3aa: CASSLGLRRGTRKYGYTF
v_gene: TRBV28; j_gene: TRBJ2-3; abundance: NA; d_gene: TRBD2; CDR3nt: TGTGCCAGCAGTTTAGCGGGAGTGGCCCGTGGGGCAGATACGCAGTATTTT; CDR3aa: CASSLAGVARGADTQYF
v_gene: TRBV5-1; j_gene: TRBJ2-7; abundance: NA; d_gene: TRBD1; CDR3nt: TGCGCCAGCAGCTGGACAGGGGGCTCCTACGAGCAGTACTTC; CDR3aa: CASSWTGGSYEQYF
v_gene: TRBV18; j_gene: TRBJ2-5; abundance: NA; d_gene: NA; CDR3nt: TGTGCCAGCTCACCACCTTCGTCTAAGGAGCATGGGACCCAGTACTTC; CDR3aa: CASSPPSSKEHGTQYF
v_gene: TRBV6-2/TRBV6-3; j_gene: TRBJ2-1; abundance: NA; d_gene: NA; CDR3nt: TGTGCCAGCAGTTACCTTCAGGGGCCGGTCGAGCAGTTCTTC; CDR3aa: CASSYLQGPVEQFF
v_gene: TRBV19; j_gene: TRBJ2-5; abundance: NA; d_gene: NA; CDR3nt: TGTGCCAGTAGGCGCTCGGGGCAGGAGACCCAGTACTTC; CDR3aa: CASRRSGQETQYF
v_gene: TRBV10-3; j_gene: TRBJ1-2; abundance: NA; d_gene: NA; CDR3nt: TGTGCCATCAGTGACGGCTATGGCTACACCTTC; CDR3aa: CAISDGYGYTF
v_gene: TRBV7-2; j_gene: TRBJ2-1; abundance: NA; d_gene: NA; CDR3nt: TGTGCCAGCAGCTTGGACGGGCGGAGCTCCTACAATGAGCAGTTCTTC; CDR3aa: CASSLDGRSSYNEQFF
v_gene: TRBV7-8; j_gene: TRBJ1-5; abundance: NA; d_gene: NA; CDR3nt: TGTGCCAGCAGCTTAGCTCAACGGACAGGCAATCAGCCCCAGCATTTT; CDR3aa: CASSLAQRTGNQPQHF
v_gene: TRBV2; j_gene: TRBJ2-7; abundance: NA; d_gene: TRBD2; CDR3nt: TGTGCCAGCAGTGAAAGGGCTAGCGGGAACTACGAGCAGTACTTC; CDR3aa: CASSERASGNYEQYF
v_gene: TRBV14; j_gene: TRBJ1-1; abundance: NA; d_gene: NA; CDR3nt: TGTGCCAGCAGCCAGACACAGAACACTGAAGCTTTCTTT; CDR3aa: CASSQTQNTEAFF
v_gene: TRBV12-5; j_gene: TRBJ1-1; abundance: NA; d_gene: NA; CDR3nt: TGTGCTAGTGGTTTGTTCACCCCTGAAGCTTTCTTT; CDR3aa: CASGLFTPEAFF
v_gene: TRBV5-1; j_gene: TRBJ2-3; abundance: NA; d_gene: NA; CDR3nt: TGCGCCAGCAAGATCGGGGAAGTAACCGATACGCAGTATTTT; CDR3aa: CASKIGEVTDTQYF
v_gene: TRBV6-4; j_gene: TRBJ1-6; abundance: NA; d_gene: NA; CDR3nt: TGTGCCAGCAGTGACCAAGAAGGTTCACCCCTCCACTTT; CDR3aa: CASSDQEGSPLHF
v_gene: TRBV18; j_gene: TRBJ1-1; abundance: NA; d_gene: NA; CDR3nt: TGTGCCAGCTCACCACCAGTGGAGAACACTGAAGCTTTCTTT; CDR3aa: CASSPPVENTEAFF
v_gene: TRBV5-6; j_gene: TRBJ1-2; abundance: NA; d_gene: NA; CDR3nt: TGTGCCAGCAGTTCTCAGAATGAGATTTGGGGCTACACCTTC; CDR3aa: CASSSQNEIWGYTF
v_gene: TRBV29-1; j_gene: TRBJ2-1; abundance: NA; d_gene: TRBD1; CDR3nt: TGCAGCGTCCGCCACAGGGGCCCACTCACCGACAATGAGCAGTTCTTC; CDR3aa: CSVRHRGPLTDNEQFF